Below, 28 T cell receptor beta chains from the same sample are listed, as sequenced in a study of cytomegalovirus exposure and HLA in healthy donors. 60 Vbeta and 13 Jbeta primers were used in PCR. Sequencing was performed with immunoSEQ multiplex PCR; in TCRdb, only in-frame clones are kept and a portion is missing. The sample features about 92,000 clones, with roughly 14% in its top ten. Sequenced input: PBMCs. These receptor sequences come from a man aged 50-60 years in good health and CMV-seropositive.

CDR3 bases: TGTGCTAGCTCCGGGCTAGCGGGCAACAATGAGCAGTTCTTC. It encodes CASSGLAGNNEQFF. This sequence joins TRBV30 and TRBJ2-1, with 8 bases fitting TRBD2. This CDR3 comprises 14 residues. Per germline, CDR1 GTSNPN and CDR2 SVGIG (reference sequence).

The rearrangement joins TRBV18 to TRBJ2-3; D gene uncertain. This CDR3 is 11 amino acids long. Germline assignment: CDR1 KGHSH and CDR2 LQKENI. The V and J ends lost 11 bases and 2 bases respectively, with 8 bases between them. The CDR3 protein is CASLNTDTQYF. The CDR3 DNA reads TGTGCCTCCCTTAACACAGATACGCAGTATTTT.

This chain joins TRBV30 and TRBJ2-2; 8 nucleotides agree with TRBD2. Germline loops: CDR1 GTSNPN, CDR2 SVGIG (reference sequence). This CDR3 spans 12 amino acids. The CDR3 here is CGQRENTGELFF. CDR3 DNA: TGTGGACAGCGGGAGAATACCGGGGAGCTGTTTTTT.

The CDR3 region is CASSVGTSGGPSYNEQFF. The CDR3 region has the DNA TGTGCCAGCAGCGTAGGAACTAGCGGGGGCCCCTCCTACAATGAGCAGTTCTTC. The chain joins TRBV9 to TRBJ2-1; 11 bases are shared with TRBD2. This CDR3 contains 18 residues. The germline gives CDR1 SGDLS, CDR2 YYNGEE. Trimming removed 0 bases from V and 0 bases from J; junction bases left unmatched: 5. The whole variable domain, remainder taken from reference TRBV9 and TRBJ2-1, is DSGVTQTPKHLITATGQRVTLRCSPRSGDLSVYWYQQSLDQGLQFLIQYYNGEERAKGNILERFSAQQFPDLHSELNLSSLELGDSALYFCASSVGTSGGPSYNEQFFGPGTRLTVL.

This chain links TRBV28 with TRBJ2-7; D possibly corresponds to TRBD1 (6 bases). The CDR3 covers 11 residues. Germline loops: CDR1 MDHEN, CDR2 SYDVKM. Deletions cut 5 bases from V and 4 bases from J, with 6 bases between. CDR3 sequence: CASSRGYEQYF. The CDR3, as DNA: TGTGCCAGCAGTAGGGGGTACGAGCAGTACTTC. Full variable domain (rest looked up from reference TRBV28 and TRBJ2-7): DVKVTQSSRYLVKRTGEKVFLECVQDMDHENMFWYRQDPGLGLRLIYFSYDVKMKEKGDIPEGYSVSREKKERFSLILESASTNQTSMYLCASSRGYEQYFGPGTRLTVT.

The chain is built from TRBV10-3 and TRBJ2-7; D is undetermined. The CDR3 covers 12 residues. Germline V gives CDR1 ENHRY, CDR2 SYGVKD. The V gene lost 1 base and the J gene lost 4 bases, with 5 bases spanning the gap. The CDR3 DNA follows: TGTGCCATCAGTGAGTTCCAGTACGAGCAGTACTTC. As protein: CAISEFQYEQYF.

The chain carries TRBV11-2 and TRBJ2-5; perhaps TRBD2 as D (6 bases). V was clipped by 3 bases and J by 2 bases, with 19 bases between them. The length of the CDR3 is 17 residues. Germline-derived CDR1 and CDR2 are SGHAT and FQNNGV. Written as DNA, the CDR3 is TGTGCCAGCAGCTTGGGCCCGATGACTAGGGGACAAGAGACCCAGTACTTC. Translation gives CASSLGPMTRGQETQYF.

The gene calls are TRBV15 and TRBJ2-1, with 12 nucleotides matching TRBD2. This CDR3 has 15 residues. Germline assignment: CDR1 LNHNV and CDR2 YYDKDF (reference sequence). V was pared by 1 base and J by 8 bases, with 3 bases of the junction left unmatched. The CDR3 DNA sequence: TGTGCCACCAGCAGAGGACTAGCGGGAGTAGATGAGCAGTTCTTC. Its protein is CATSRGLAGVDEQFF.

This chain connects TRBV4-3 to TRBJ2-1; 9 nucleotides line up with TRBD2. Germline CDR1 is LGHNA and CDR2 is YSLEER. Trimming at V came to 4 bases and at J to 5 bases, leaving 6 bases not matched to a gene. The CDR3 contains 15 residues. CDR3 DNA: TGCGCCAGCAGCCTACGGCTAGCGGGAAACAATGAGCAGTTCTTC. Its protein is CASSLRLAGNNEQFF.

The chain is built from TRBV6-5 and TRBJ2-1; no clear D. V lost 6 bases and J lost 0, with 9 bases in between. Germline loops: CDR1 MNHEY, CDR2 SVGAGI. CDR3 size: 14 residues. Here the CDR3 reads CASRSYSSYNEQFF. In DNA, the CDR3 is TGTGCCAGCAGAAGCTATTCCTCCTACAATGAGCAGTTCTTC.

This chain connects TRBV28 to TRBJ1-2; no reliable D call. Trimming cost V 4 bases and J 5 bases, with 11 bases left between them. Germline lookup yields CDR1 MDHEN and CDR2 SYDVKM. The CDR3 is made up of 13 amino acids. This chain's CDR3 is CASSYGIQYGYTF. DNA for the CDR3: TGTGCCAGCAGTTACGGGATACAATATGGCTACACCTTC.

The chain combines TRBV4-1 with TRBJ2-5; D may be TRBD2 (5 bases). The J call may be incorrect, as the DNA end agrees better with TRBJ2-7. This CDR3 contains 15 residues. The germline V gene encodes CDR1 MGHRA and CDR2 YSYEKL. The CDR3: CASASEGVGSYEQYF. CDR3 DNA sequence: TGCGCCAGCGCCAGCGAGGGTGTCGGTTCCTACGAGCAGTACTTC.

The chain has TRBV7-9 and TRBJ1-1; the D gene is possibly TRBD1 (6 bases). Trimming removed 5 bases from V and 5 bases from J, with 12 bases in between. The V gene's germline CDR1 is SEHNR and CDR2 FQNEAQ (reference sequence). The CDR3 totals 13 residues. The CDR3 loop is CASSPRQATEAFF. CDR3 DNA: TGTGCCAGCAGCCCCCGACAGGCTACTGAAGCTTTCTTT.

The chain combines TRBV7-9 with TRBJ1-1; D not certain. Germline V CDR1 and CDR2: SEHNR, FQNEAQ (reference sequence). The V end was cut by 1 base, the J end by 1 base, with 7 bases between. CDR3 length: 14 residues. CDR3: CASSLVRGNTEAFF. In DNA form, the CDR3 reads TGTGCCAGCAGCTTAGTCCGGGGGAACACTGAAGCTTTCTTT.

The chain recombines TRBV7-9 with TRBJ2-1; D call uncertain. Deletions cut 5 bases from V and 0 bases from J, with 14 bases between. The germline gives CDR1 SEHNR, CDR2 FQNEAQ (reference sequence). CDR3 length equals 16 residues. The CDR3 reads CASSPQYQASYNEQFF. CDR3 coding DNA: TGTGCCAGCAGCCCCCAGTACCAGGCCTCCTACAATGAGCAGTTCTTC.

In regard to this clone: Distinct nucleotide sequences in the sample also encode this CDR3. J is TRBJ2-3 and V is TRBV19; 9 bases match TRBD2. Germline V CDR1 and CDR2: LNHDA, SQIVND (reference sequence). Losses at the gene ends were 5 bases for V and 4 bases for J; bases not matched to a gene: 7. The length of the CDR3 is 15 residues. CDR3 protein: CASSPVAGEADTQYF. CDR3 in DNA: TGTGCCAGTAGTCCTGTAGCGGGAGAGGCAGATACGCAGTATTTT.

The V and J genes are TRBV19 and TRBJ2-2, with TRBD2 matching over 16 bases. The ends lost 4 bases at V and 3 bases at J; junction bases unmatched: 5. Germline V lookup: CDR1 LNHDA, CDR2 SQIVND (reference sequence). This CDR3 comprises 18 residues. In DNA, the CDR3 is TGTGCCAGTAGTAGGGGACTAGCGGGAGGGAGGGACACCGGGGAGCTGTTTTTT. This translates into CASSRGLAGGRDTGELFF.

J is TRBJ1-4 and V is TRBV30; 9 bases match TRBD1. The germline V gene encodes CDR1 GTSNPN and CDR2 SVGIG (reference sequence). J gave up 5 bases and V 5 bases, and 3 bases lay outside the gene matches. This CDR3 comprises 13 residues. DNA of the CDR3: TGTGCCTGGCGGGACAGGGTGAATGAAAAACTGTTTTTT. Its protein is CAWRDRVNEKLFF.

This chain uses TRBV30 with TRBJ1-3; the D gene is possibly TRBD1 (6 bases). The V end was cut by 6 bases, the J end by 2 bases, with 17 bases between. The CDR3 runs 15 residues. The germline CDR1 and CDR2 sequences are GTSNPN and SVGIG (reference sequence). CDR3 sequence: CACIRWGQAGNTIYF. The CDR3 nucleotides are TGTGCCTGTATCCGATGGGGGCAGGCTGGAAACACCATATATTTT.

This chain links TRBV19 with TRBJ1-1; no definite D call. V lost 3 bases to trimming and J lost 6 bases, with 11 bases between them. The CDR3 spans 13 residues. The germline V gene encodes CDR1 LNHDA and CDR2 SQIVND (reference sequence). The CDR3 DNA sequence: TGTGCCAGTAGTATTAATTGGCAGTCTGAAGCTTTCTTT. Translated: CASSINWQSEAFF.

The J gene is TRBJ2-3, the V gene TRBV2; a possible D gene is TRBD1 (5 bases). The V end lost 8 bases, the J end lost 0 bases, and 6 bases lay between the germline ends. Germline values: CDR1 SNHLY, CDR2 FYNNEI. The CDR3 totals 12 residues. This chain's CDR3 is CASGASTDTQYF. The CDR3 DNA sequence: TGTGCCAGCGGGGCTAGCACAGATACGCAGTATTTT.

The chain joins TRBV30 to TRBJ2-2; TRBD2 is a possible D gene (6 bases). The germline V gene has CDR1 GTSNPN and CDR2 SVGIG (reference sequence). V lost 3 bases and J 0 bases, leaving 20 bases between the germline ends. The CDR3 has 18 amino acids. The CDR3 reads CAWSFFWGEPSNTGELFF. The CDR3 bases are TGTGCCTGGAGCTTTTTCTGGGGGGAGCCATCGAACACCGGGGAGCTGTTTTTT.

The gene calls are TRBV5-6 and TRBJ1-5; 8 bases line up with TRBD1. Germline assignment: CDR1 SGHDT and CDR2 YYEEEE. The V gene end was trimmed by 4 bases and the J gene end by 6 bases; junction bases not matched to a gene: 6. The CDR3 sequence is 14 residues long. The CDR3 loop is CASSGGTGRQPQHF. The CDR3 DNA reads as TGTGCCAGCAGCGGAGGGACAGGCCGTCAGCCCCAGCATTTT.

V is TRBV7-9 and J is TRBJ2-1, with D possibly TRBD2 on 5 matching bases. Trimming shortened V by 3 bases and J by 5 bases, and 5 bases separated the two germline ends. The CDR3 is 12 amino acids. The germline CDR1 and CDR2 sequences are SEHNR and FQNEAQ (reference sequence). In DNA form, the CDR3 reads TGTGCCAGCAGCTTCGGGAACAATGAGCAGTTCTTC. Translation: CASSFGNNEQFF.

V gene TRBV10-3 combines with J gene TRBJ2-3, with D maybe TRBD2 (6 bases). V gave up 6 bases and J gave up 5 bases, with 18 bases separating them. Germline assignment: CDR1 ENHRY and CDR2 SYGVKD. The CDR3 consists of 15 residues. The CDR3 spells CAISSGSFPRDTQYF. Here the CDR3 DNA reads TGTGCCATCAGCTCCGGGAGTTTCCCCCGAGATACGCAGTATTTT.

The rearrangement joins TRBV11-3 to TRBJ1-2; 9 bases are a match to TRBD1. This CDR3 has 17 amino acids. V shed 1 base and J 2 bases; nucleotides not matched to a gene: 8. Germline V gene data show CDR1 as SGHNT and CDR2 as YENEEA. CDR3 coding DNA: TGTGCCAGCAGCTTAGCGGGACAGGGAGGTGTCAACTATGGCTACACCTTC. It yields the protein CASSLAGQGGVNYGYTF.

This chain connects TRBV20-1 to TRBJ2-4, with TRBD1 as a possible D gene (6 bases). Per the germline V gene, CDR1 is DFQATT and CDR2 is SNEGSKA (reference sequence). The V and J ends lost 4 bases and 7 bases respectively, with 8 bases between them. The CDR3 consists of 11 residues. The CDR3 spells CSAKQGNIQYF. The CDR3 DNA reads as TGCAGTGCTAAGCAGGGGAACATTCAGTACTTC.

The V and J genes are TRBV30 and TRBJ2-7; 8 bases fit TRBD2. The CDR3 contains 13 residues. CDR1 is GTSNPN and CDR2 is SVGIG in the germline V gene (reference sequence). V shed 3 bases and J 5 bases; nucleotides not matched to a gene: 6. The CDR3 DNA sequence: TGTGCCTGGAGCGGGGGGGTTTTCCACGAGCAGTACTTC. It yields the protein CAWSGGVFHEQYF.